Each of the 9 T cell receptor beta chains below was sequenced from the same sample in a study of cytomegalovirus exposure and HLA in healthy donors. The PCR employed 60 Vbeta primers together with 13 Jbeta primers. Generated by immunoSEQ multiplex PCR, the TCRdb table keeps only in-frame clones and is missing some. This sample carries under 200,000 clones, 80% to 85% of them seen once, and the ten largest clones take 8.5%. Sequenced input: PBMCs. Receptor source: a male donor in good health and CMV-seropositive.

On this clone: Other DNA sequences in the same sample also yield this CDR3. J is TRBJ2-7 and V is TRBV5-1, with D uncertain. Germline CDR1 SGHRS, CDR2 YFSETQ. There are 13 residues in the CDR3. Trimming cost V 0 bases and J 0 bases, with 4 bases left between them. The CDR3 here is CASSLGSSYEQYF. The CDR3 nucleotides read TGCGCCAGCAGCTTGGGCAGCTCCTACGAGCAGTACTTC. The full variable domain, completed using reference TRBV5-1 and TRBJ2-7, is KAGVTQTPRYLIKTRGQQVTLSCSPISGHRSVSWYQQTPGQGLQFLFEYFSETQRNKGNFPGRFSGRQFSNSRSEMNVSTLELGDSALYLCASSLGSSYEQYFGPGTRLTVT.

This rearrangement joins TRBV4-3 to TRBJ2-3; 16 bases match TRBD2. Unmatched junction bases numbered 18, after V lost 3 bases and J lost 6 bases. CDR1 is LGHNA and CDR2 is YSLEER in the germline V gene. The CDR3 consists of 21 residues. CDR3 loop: CASSQRGGLAGGPRSSDTQYF. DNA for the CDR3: TGCGCCAGCAGCCAGCGGGGGGGACTAGCGGGAGGGCCGCGGTCAAGCGATACGCAGTATTTT.

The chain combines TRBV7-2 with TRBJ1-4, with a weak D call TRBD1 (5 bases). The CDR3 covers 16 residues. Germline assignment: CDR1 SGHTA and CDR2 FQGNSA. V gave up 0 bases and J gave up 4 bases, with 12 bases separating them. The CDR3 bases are TGTGCCAGCAGCTTAGCCAAGGGGCAGGTTAATGAAAAACTGTTTTTT. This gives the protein CASSLAKGQVNEKLFF.

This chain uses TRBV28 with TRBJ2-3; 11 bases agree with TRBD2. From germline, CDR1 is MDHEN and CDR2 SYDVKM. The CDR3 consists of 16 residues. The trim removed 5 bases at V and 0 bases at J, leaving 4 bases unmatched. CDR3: CASSAGTSGSTDTQYF. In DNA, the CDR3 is TGTGCCAGCAGTGCCGGGACTAGCGGTAGCACAGATACGCAGTATTTT.

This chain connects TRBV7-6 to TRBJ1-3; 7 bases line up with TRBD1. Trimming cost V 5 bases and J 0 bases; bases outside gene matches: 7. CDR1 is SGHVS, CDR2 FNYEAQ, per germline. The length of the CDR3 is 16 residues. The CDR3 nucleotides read TGTGCCAGCAGCCCTCAACAGGGGAACTCTGGAAACACCATATATTTT. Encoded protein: CASSPQQGNSGNTIYF.

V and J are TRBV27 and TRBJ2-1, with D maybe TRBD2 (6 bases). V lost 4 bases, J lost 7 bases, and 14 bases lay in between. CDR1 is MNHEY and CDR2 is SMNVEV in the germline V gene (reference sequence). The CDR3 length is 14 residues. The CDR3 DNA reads TGTGCCAGCAGTTGGGGCGGGGATGGTAATGAGCAGTTCTTC. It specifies CASSWGGDGNEQFF.

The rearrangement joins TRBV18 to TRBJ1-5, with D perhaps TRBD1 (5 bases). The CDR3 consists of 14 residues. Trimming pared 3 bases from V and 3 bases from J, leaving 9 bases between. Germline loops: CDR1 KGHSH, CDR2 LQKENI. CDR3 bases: TGTGCCAGCTCACCTTTAGGGGACAATCAGCCCCAGCATTTT. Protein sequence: CASSPLGDNQPQHF.

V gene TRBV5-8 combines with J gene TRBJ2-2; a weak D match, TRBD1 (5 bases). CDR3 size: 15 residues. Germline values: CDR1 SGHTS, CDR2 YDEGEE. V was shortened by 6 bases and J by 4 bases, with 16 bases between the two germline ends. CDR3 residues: CASNRPPGFTGELFF. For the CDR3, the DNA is TGTGCCAGCAATAGGCCCCCAGGGTTCACCGGGGAGCTGTTTTTT. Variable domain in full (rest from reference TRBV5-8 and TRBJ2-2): EAGVTQSPTHLIKTRGQQATLRCSPISGHTSVYWYQQALGLGLQFLLWYDEGEERNRGNFPPRFSGRQFPNYSSELNVNALELEDSALYLCASNRPPGFTGELFFGEGSRLTVL.

The CDR3 protein is CACPHLAHTDTQYF. The CDR3 DNA sequence: TGTGCCTGTCCCCACCTAGCGCACACAGATACGCAGTATTTT. The chain is built from TRBV30 and TRBJ2-3; D perhaps matches TRBD2 (6 bases). V was clipped by 6 bases and J by 2 bases, with 15 bases between them. Germline CDR1 and CDR2: GTSNPN and SVGIG (reference sequence). The CDR3 runs 14 residues.